This T cell receptor (beta chain) was sequenced in a study of glioma-infiltrating T cells after dendritic cell vaccination (dated by TCRdb to the mid-2010s). Regarding the complete study: The cohort comprised around 15 glioblastoma patients from Phase I and II dendritic cell vaccination trials, 9 newly diagnosed and 6 with recurrent disease. Between the early 2000s and the early 2010s, patients were given autologous tumor lysate-pulsed dendritic cell vaccination. The vaccine consisted of monocyte-derived dendritic cells cultured roughly 7 days with IL-4 and GM-CSF, then pulsed overnight with autologous tumor lysate. Patients received three intradermal dendritic cell vaccine injections at biweekly intervals in the arm below the axilla. In glioblastoma patients vaccinated with dendritic cells, deep sequencing of TCR beta CDR3 regions served to measure the amount of tumor-infiltrating lymphocytes and to compare repertoires between tumor and blood. Survival after dendritic cell vaccination was correlated with TCR sequencing metrics such as TIL content and the overlap between tumor and blood repertoires.

The paper as a whole reports these results and caveats: The cohort was small and heterogeneous, only a few patients had full blood and tumor sets, and even fewer had initial-recurrent tumor pairs. No direct relationship between TCR clonality and survival was found, suggesting a diverse polyclonal response may matter. The TCR overlap response model with three groups was called speculative and said to need prospective validation. Longer time to progression and overall survival after dendritic cell vaccination were predicted by higher estimated pretreatment TIL content.

Note on this clone: Its antigen target is currently unknown. Nothing much larger sits one base from this clone, and base qualities are not available.

TCRB CDR3 regions were amplified from 1.5 to 2.5 ug genomic DNA, or all available DNA if less, using the immunoSEQ assay. For multiplex PCR, 60 forward primers for TCR V beta segments and 13 reverse primers for J beta segments were used. To estimate reads per starting template, synthetic control templates were spiked into each sample at limiting dilution. Sequencing produced 87 bp reads on the Illumina HiSeq System. In the source study's methods: PCR and sequencing errors were removed by merging closely related sequences with a nearest neighbor algorithm. TCR overlap was measured as the percentage of unique tumor TCR beta sequences that were also present in the peripheral blood of the same patient. TCRdb stores this immuneACCESS table with in-frame sequences only. Part of the clones is absent; in the studies checked, under half of the shortfall reflects unresolved V genes, and no reason is known for the rest. Clone size and V and J calls were adopted from that table, with D and trimming inferred from the DNA. For this sample there are roughly 90,000 clones; about nine tenths appear just once. Of the sample, around 16% is held by the ten largest clones.

To be selected, patients needed enough residual fresh-frozen tumor tissue and more than two years of available survival data. An isocitrate dehydrogenase mutation was not carried by any of the glioblastoma patients, although molecular status was otherwise variable. PBMC were collected before vaccination, two weeks after the third vaccination, and at tumor progression when it occurred. The Qiagen DNeasy Blood extraction Kit was used for extraction of genomic DNA. The origin of this receptor is a human donor with glioblastoma. The sequences come from blood, collected before dendritic cell vaccination.

Read as DNA, the sequence is TGTGCCAGCAGCTCCCCCGGACAGAGCTCCTACGAGCAGTACTTC. The translation is CASSSPGQSSYEQYF. The chain uses TRBV5-4 and TRBJ2-7, with TRBD1 perhaps the D gene, on 6 matching bases. The CDR3 runs 15 residues from the cysteine to the phenylalanine. The sequence is cut down to CDR3 DNA, 45 bases in frame from base 1. Trimming removed 3 bases from V and 0 bases from J, leaving 13 bases between the germline ends. In the germline V gene (reference sequence), CDR1 corresponds to SGHNT and CDR2 to YYREEE.